The clone carrying this T cell receptor (beta chain) was observed a few times. A single record per CDR3 protein comes from TCRdb applying MiXCR to the 5' RACE reads. The sample yields fewer than 80,000 distinct CDR3 sequences, less than 25% seen once. The origin of this receptor is a female donor with breast cancer. The material sequenced was memory CD4+ T cells sorted from a lymph node. Subset noted: memory CD4+ T cells, CD4+CD45RO+CD25-.

The CDR3 protein is CASSQDARQSGYTF. DNA for the CDR3: TGTGCCAGCAGCCAAGATGCCCGACAGTCCGGCTACACCTTC. This chain connects TRBV4-2 to TRBJ1-2, with TRBD1 as a possible D gene (5 bases). V lost 0 bases and J lost 8, with 13 bases in between. Per germline, CDR1 LGHNA and CDR2 YNFKEQ. The CDR3 runs to 14 residues.